Listed here are 15 T cell receptor beta chains from one sample, sequenced in a study of T cells expressing NK-cell markers. TCRdb re-analyzed the 5' RACE reads; it lists each CDR3 protein once, without DNA. This specimen shows about 260,000 distinct CDR3 sequences; the ten leading clones hold 0.3% to 0.45%. Source material: blood T cells: a sorted CD56 or NKG2C T cell subset, CD4+ or CD8+ T cells, or bulk PBMC T cells (not recorded which). All receptors derive from a man between 18 and 29 years old in good health.

CDR3 in amino acids: CASSAQGARNQPQHF. The chain links TRBV27 to TRBJ1-5; TCRdb picks TRBD1, but there is no DNA to check that call. From germline, CDR1 is MNHEY and CDR2 SMNVEV (reference sequence). This CDR3 region has 15 residues.

The chain employs TRBV29-1 and TRBJ2-1; TCRdb gives TRBD2 as the D gene, but with no DNA this cannot be confirmed. CDR3 length: 15 amino acids. Germline V lookup: CDR1 SQVTM, CDR2 ANQGSEA. CDR3 in amino acids: CSVEGSTSGLFEQFF.

The rearrangement uses TRBV5-6 and TRBJ2-4; TCRdb indicates TRBD1, and absent DNA this call remains unverified. This CDR3 comprises 16 residues. Germline values: CDR1 SGHDT, CDR2 YYEEEE. CDR3 sequence: CASIGQGELAKNIQYF.

The V gene is TRBV27, the J gene TRBJ2-5; TCRdb indicates TRBD1, and absent DNA this call remains unverified. In germline, CDR1 is MNHEY, CDR2 SMNVEV (reference sequence). The CDR3 is 14 residues long. The CDR3 here is CATRGAFNQETQYF.

CDR3 in amino acids: CASSPPSQGMGDGYTF. The chain links TRBV18 to TRBJ1-2; the TRBD1 assignment by TCRdb is unverifiable without DNA. The CDR3 is made up of 16 amino acids. Germline lookup yields CDR1 KGHSH and CDR2 LQKENI.

The rearrangement joins TRBV6-5 to TRBJ2-2; TCRdb returns TRBD2, unconfirmable since there is no DNA. CDR1 and CDR2 (germline): MNHEY, SVGAGI. There are 19 residues in the CDR3. The CDR3 region is CASSYTTPWTSGRSGELFF.

This CDR3 reads CAWSSGSGANVLTF. The chain joins TRBV30 to TRBJ2-6. CDR3 length: 14 residues. From germline, CDR1 is GTSNPN and CDR2 SVGIG (reference sequence).

The chain is built from TRBV6-1 and TRBJ2-5; there is no DNA to check the TCRdb D call of TRBD2. This CDR3 spans 16 amino acids. Germline CDR1 reads MNHNS; CDR2 reads SASEGT. The CDR3 loop is CASRPGLAGAQETQYF.

CDR3 sequence reads: CATSDRGRTVVETQYF. The chain is built from TRBV24-1 and TRBJ2-5; without DNA, the TCRdb call of TRBD1 cannot be checked. The germline CDR1 and CDR2 sequences are KGHDR and SFDVKD. The CDR3 covers 16 residues.

The rearrangement uses TRBV15 and TRBJ2-1. The CDR3 is 17 amino acids. CDR1 LNHNV and CDR2 YYDKDF come from the germline V gene (reference sequence). The CDR3 loop is CATSRGLSTLSYNEQFF.

This rearrangement joins TRBV3-1 to TRBJ2-1; the D gene TCRdb calls, TRBD2, cannot be checked with no DNA. The CDR3 consists of 16 residues. The germline CDR1 and CDR2 sequences are LGHDT and YNNKEL (reference sequence). CDR3 sequence reads: CASSKLAGGTNNEQFF.

The chain links TRBV4-3 to TRBJ1-4. This CDR3 is built from 14 residues. In germline, CDR1 is LGHNA, CDR2 YSLEER. The chain's CDR3 is CASSFSSTNEKLFF.

CDR3 protein: CASSVEAVLTDTQYF. The chain joins TRBV2 to TRBJ2-3; with no DNA, the TCRdb D assignment of TRBD2 cannot be verified. There are 15 residues in the CDR3. The V gene's germline CDR1 is SNHLY and CDR2 FYNNEI.

The chain couples TRBV5-6 to TRBJ2-3; the D gene TCRdb calls, TRBD2, cannot be checked with no DNA. CDR3 length equals 17 residues. Germline V CDR1 and CDR2: SGHDT, YYEEEE. The CDR3 region is CASSLFFWSGKTDTQYF.

V and J are TRBV28 and TRBJ2-7; the D gene TCRdb calls, TRBD1, cannot be checked with no DNA. Germline V gene lookup returns CDR1 MDHEN and CDR2 SYDVKM. The CDR3 is 14 amino acids. CDR3 region: CASTQSGQGWEQYF.